This T cell receptor (beta chain) was captured in a study of blood T cell repertoires in COVID-19. TCRdb's table, derived via immunoSEQ multiplex PCR, lists solely in-frame clones and lacks some. The sample lists 110,000 or so clones, around 83% seen once, with about 6.1% in the top ten. The germline V gene encodes CDR1 KGHSH and CDR2 LQKENI. The CDR3 has 14 amino acids. Trimming took off 2 bases at V and 5 bases at J, with 12 bases between the two ends. Seattle participants joined during active infection and were tracked over time. The clonotype was recovered from a woman aged 55-75 years with COVID-19, enrolled during active disease. Sequencing input: peripheral blood. J is TRBJ1-1 and V is TRBV18; D remains unclear. CDR3: CASSPNLRSTEAFF. In nucleotides, the CDR3 is TGTGCCAGCTCACCAAACCTGCGTAGTACTGAAGCTTTCTTT.